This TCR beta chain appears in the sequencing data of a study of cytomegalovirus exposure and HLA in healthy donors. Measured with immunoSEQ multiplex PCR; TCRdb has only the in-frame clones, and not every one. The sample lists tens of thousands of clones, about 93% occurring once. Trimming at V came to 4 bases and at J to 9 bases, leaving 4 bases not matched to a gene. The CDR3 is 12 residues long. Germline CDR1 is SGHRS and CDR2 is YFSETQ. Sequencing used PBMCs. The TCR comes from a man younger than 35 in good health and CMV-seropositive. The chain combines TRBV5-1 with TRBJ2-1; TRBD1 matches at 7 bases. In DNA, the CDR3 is TGCGCCAGCAGCACGACAGGGCCTGAGCAGTTCTTC. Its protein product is CASSTTGPEQFF.